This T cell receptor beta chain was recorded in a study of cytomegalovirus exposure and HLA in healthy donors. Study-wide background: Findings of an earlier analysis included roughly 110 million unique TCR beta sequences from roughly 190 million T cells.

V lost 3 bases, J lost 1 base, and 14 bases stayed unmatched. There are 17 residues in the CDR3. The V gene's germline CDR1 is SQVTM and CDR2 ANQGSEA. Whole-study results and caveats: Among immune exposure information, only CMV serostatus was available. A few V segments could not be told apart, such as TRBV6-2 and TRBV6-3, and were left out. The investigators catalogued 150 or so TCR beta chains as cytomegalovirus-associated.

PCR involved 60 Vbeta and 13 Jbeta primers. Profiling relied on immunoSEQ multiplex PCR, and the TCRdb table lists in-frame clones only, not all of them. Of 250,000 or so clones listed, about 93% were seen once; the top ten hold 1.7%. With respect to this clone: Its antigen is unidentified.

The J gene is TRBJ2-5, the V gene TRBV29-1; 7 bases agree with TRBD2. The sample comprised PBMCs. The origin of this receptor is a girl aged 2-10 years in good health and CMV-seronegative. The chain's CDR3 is CSVEGSGRGITQETQYF. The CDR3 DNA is TGCAGCGTTGAGGGGTCGGGGCGGGGGATCACCCAAGAGACCCAGTACTTC.